This TCR beta chain is drawn from a study of control samples from healthy donors and cancer patients. Germline V gene data show CDR1 as SGHRS and CDR2 as YFSETQ. The CDR3 contains 14 residues. The trim removed 5 bases at V and 5 bases at J, leaving 7 bases unmatched. Method: immunoSEQ multiplex PCR; TCRdb's copy keeps in-frame clones and lacks some. Of about 69,000 clones listed, approximately 84% are singletons. The gene calls are TRBV5-1 and TRBJ2-5; 9 nucleotides line up with TRBD1. The sequencing input was PBMCs. The clonotype comes from a woman aged 45-65 years with lung cancer. The CDR3 region has the DNA TGCGCCAGCAGGTTGCTCGGACAGGGGGAGACCCAGTACTTC. This encodes CASRLLGQGETQYF.